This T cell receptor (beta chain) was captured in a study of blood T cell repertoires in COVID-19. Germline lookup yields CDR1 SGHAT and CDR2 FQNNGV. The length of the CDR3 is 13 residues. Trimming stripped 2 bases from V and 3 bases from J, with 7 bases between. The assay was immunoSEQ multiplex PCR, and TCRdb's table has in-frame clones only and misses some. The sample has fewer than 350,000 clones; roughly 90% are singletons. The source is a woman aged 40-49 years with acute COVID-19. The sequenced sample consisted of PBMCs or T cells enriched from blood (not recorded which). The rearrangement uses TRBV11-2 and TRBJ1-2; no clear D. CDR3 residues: CASSLSGDYGYTF. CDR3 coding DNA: TGTGCCAGCAGCTTATCAGGCGACTATGGCTACACCTTC.